The 18 T cell receptor beta chains below come from one sample, sequenced in a study of beta chain features in type 1 diabetes. Expressed TCRB transcripts were sequenced because the isolated RNA had all been reverse transcribed beforehand. Profiling relied on immunoSEQ multiplex PCR, and the TCRdb table lists in-frame clones only, not all of them. The table records 600,000 to 650,000 clones, roughly a sixth of them present only once. Sequenced material: naive CD4+ T cells from blood. These receptors were collected from a man aged 18-30 years in good health.

In its sample, this clone was seen a few times. The genes are TRBV18 and TRBJ1-5; D gene uncertain. The ends were cut back, 4 bases at V and 2 bases at J, with 12 bases in the middle. This CDR3 contains 15 residues. Germline CDR1 reads KGHSH; CDR2 reads LQKENI. The CDR3 here is CASSREALGNQPQHF. For the CDR3, the DNA is TGTGCCAGCTCACGTGAGGCGCTCGGCAATCAGCCCCAGCATTTT.

This clone occurred a few times. This chain connects TRBV7-3 to TRBJ2-5, with 7 bases lining up with TRBD2. The CDR3 is made up of 13 amino acids. Germline values: CDR1 SGHTA, CDR2 FQGTGA. Trimming removed 3 bases from V and 2 bases from J; junction bases left unmatched: 0. CDR3: CASSFSGQETQYF. In DNA form, the CDR3 reads TGTGCCAGCAGCTTTAGCGGGCAAGAGACCCAGTACTTC. The entire variable domain, with the rest obtained from reference TRBV7-3 and TRBJ2-5, is as follows: GAGVSQTPSNKVTEKGKYVELRCDPISGHTALYWYRQSLGQGPEFLIYFQGTGAADDSGLPNDRFFAVRPEGSVSTLKIQRTERGDSAVYLCASSFSGQETQYFGPGTRLLVL.

The gene calls are TRBV18 and TRBJ2-1, with 8 bases matching TRBD2. This CDR3 has 13 amino acids. Germline CDR1 KGHSH, CDR2 LQKENI. Losses at the gene ends were 5 bases for V and 5 bases for J; bases not matched to a gene: 2. The CDR3 DNA follows: TGTGCCAGCTCAGCCGGGGGGGACAATGAGCAGTTCTTC. Its protein is CASSAGGDNEQFF.

The chain uses TRBV30 and TRBJ1-1; D is unclear. CDR1 and CDR2 (germline): GTSNPN, SVGIG (reference sequence). This CDR3 is built from 16 residues. Trimming left V 3 bases short and J 6 bases short, with 23 bases between. The CDR3 protein is CAWRETASPGSAEAFF. DNA of the CDR3: TGTGCCTGGAGGGAGACCGCATCCCCCGGTAGCGCTGAAGCTTTCTTT.

CDR3 in amino acids: CASTLDAGLAGELFF. For the CDR3, the DNA is TGTGCCAGCACCTTGGACGCCGGACTCGCCGGGGAGCTGTTTTTT. This chain connects TRBV9 to TRBJ2-2; D is possibly TRBD2 (5 bases). Trimming removed 6 bases from V and 6 bases from J, with 18 bases in between. Germline loops: CDR1 SGDLS, CDR2 YYNGEE. This CDR3 comprises 15 residues.

The V and J genes are TRBV19 and TRBJ1-2; 7 bases agree with TRBD1. This CDR3 comprises 15 residues. Trimming at V came to 4 bases and at J to 7 bases, leaving 12 bases not matched to a gene. Looked up from germline, CDR1 is LNHDA and CDR2 is SQIVND (reference sequence). For the CDR3, the DNA is TGTGCCAGTAGTACCGCGACAGGGATTCTGGGTGGCTACACCTTC. It translates to CASSTATGILGGYTF.

This clone was seen a handful of times. The chain is built from TRBV19 and TRBJ2-2; 7 nucleotides agree with TRBD1. The junction had 5 bases not matched to a gene; V was cut back by 7 bases and J by 6 bases. Per germline, CDR1 LNHDA and CDR2 SQIVND (reference sequence). The CDR3 is 13 residues long. CDR3 in amino acids: CASKGQGAGELFF. The CDR3 nucleotides read TGTGCCAGTAAGGGCCAGGGGGCCGGGGAGCTGTTTTTT.

This clone was seen a few times. The chain carries TRBV6-6 and TRBJ1-5, with D uncertain. Germline V gene data show CDR1 as MNHNY and CDR2 as SVGAGI (reference sequence). This CDR3 comprises 13 residues. V was cut by 5 bases and J by 1 base, with 6 bases left in between. This CDR3 reads CASSQQSNQPQHF. CDR3 DNA sequence: TGTGCCAGCAGTCAACAGAGCAATCAGCCCCAGCATTTT.

The CDR3 loop is CASRPRRTLSDTQYF. CDR3 sequence (DNA): TGTGCCAGCAGACCTCGACGGACTCTCTCAGATACGCAGTATTTT. This rearrangement joins TRBV7-2 to TRBJ2-3; TRBD2 might be the D (5 bases). V was cut by 6 bases and J by 4 bases, with 17 bases left in between. Germline CDR1 SGHTA, CDR2 FQGNSA. This CDR3 has 15 amino acids.

The V and J genes are TRBV7-2 and TRBJ2-1; the D gene is possibly TRBD1 (6 bases). Germline CDR1 is SGHTA and CDR2 is FQGNSA. V was shortened by 5 bases and J by 13 bases, with 24 bases between the two germline ends. This CDR3 has 15 residues. The CDR3 loop reads CASSTGTLEPRPQFF. DNA of the CDR3: TGTGCCAGCAGCACCGGGACACTAGAGCCCCGGCCTCAGTTCTTC.

The V and J genes are TRBV25-1 and TRBJ1-4; D is ambiguous. Between the trimmed V and J ends, which lost 1 base and 0 bases, there was a span of 6 bases. The length of the CDR3 is 15 residues. Germline CDR1 and CDR2: MGHDK and SYGVNS. The CDR3 sequence: CASSEFGATNEKLFF. CDR3 coding DNA: TGTGCCAGCAGTGAATTCGGGGCAACTAATGAAAAACTGTTTTTT.

The chain carries TRBV5-4 and TRBJ2-5, with a possible D match to TRBD1 (5 bases). The germline V gene encodes CDR1 SGHNT and CDR2 YYREEE (reference sequence). Trimming removed 2 bases from V and 0 bases from J, with 8 bases in between. The CDR3 is 14 amino acids. CDR3 DNA sequence: TGTGCCAGCAGCTTCGCAGGGTACCAAGAGACCCAGTACTTC. Translating gives CASSFAGYQETQYF.

This clone came up a few times. J is TRBJ2-5 and V is TRBV7-3; TRBD2 might be the D (5 bases). The CDR3 runs to 15 residues. Germline CDR1 and CDR2: SGHTA and FQGTGA. V lost 5 bases to trimming and J lost 1 base, with 14 bases between them. In nucleotides, the CDR3 is TGTGCCAGCAGCAAACACGGGGAATTCCAAGAGACCCAGTACTTC. Protein sequence: CASSKHGEFQETQYF.

The chain employs TRBV5-6 and TRBJ1-5, with a weak D call TRBD1 (5 bases). The CDR3 contains 13 residues. Germline CDR1 reads SGHDT; CDR2 reads YYEEEE. Trimming pared 0 bases from V and 11 bases from J, leaving 12 bases between. CDR3 sequence (DNA): TGTGCCAGCAGCTTGGCCGGGGCCCAATCCCAGCATTTT. Translated: CASSLAGAQSQHF.

This chain uses TRBV20-1 with TRBJ2-7; 7 positions match TRBD1. This CDR3 is 10 amino acids long. With 5 bases clipped from V and 12 bases from J, the junction kept 7 bases outside the gene matches. The germline V gene encodes CDR1 DFQATT and CDR2 SNEGSKA (reference sequence). CDR3 protein: CSAWDSSMYF. CDR3 in DNA: TGCAGTGCTTGGGACAGTTCCATGTACTTC.

This clone was recorded a few times. This sequence joins TRBV28 and TRBJ1-1; D not certain. CDR1 and CDR2 (germline): MDHEN, SYDVKM. Deletions cut 5 bases from V and 6 bases from J, with 7 bases between. This CDR3 spans 11 amino acids. The CDR3 reads CASSPRSEAFF. CDR3 nucleotide sequence: TGTGCCAGCAGTCCCAGATCTGAAGCTTTCTTT.

The rearrangement joins TRBV27 to TRBJ1-1; TRBD1 is a possible D gene (5 bases). Trimming pared 2 bases from V and 1 base from J, leaving 14 bases between. This CDR3 region has 16 residues. CDR1 is MNHEY and CDR2 is SMNVEV in the germline V gene (reference sequence). CDR3 protein: CASSLMSGWGNTEAFF. DNA of the CDR3: TGTGCCAGCAGTTTAATGTCAGGGTGGGGGAACACTGAAGCTTTCTTT.

This rearrangement joins TRBV5-1 to TRBJ1-2, with D unresolved. The CDR3 covers 12 residues. Trimming shortened V by 7 bases and J by 7 bases, and 14 bases separated the two germline ends. Germline V gives CDR1 SGHRS, CDR2 YFSETQ. The CDR3 loop is CASHREGFGYTF. In DNA form, the CDR3 reads TGCGCCAGCCACCGGGAGGGCTTTGGCTACACCTTC. The whole variable domain, remainder taken from reference TRBV5-1 and TRBJ1-2, is KAGVTQTPRYLIKTRGQQVTLSCSPISGHRSVSWYQQTPGQGLQFLFEYFSETQRNKGNFPGRFSGRQFSNSRSEMNVSTLELGDSALYLCASHREGFGYTFGSGTRLTVV.